This is a list of T cell receptor beta chains from one sample in a study of somatic mutations in cytotoxic T cells in rheumatoid arthritis. Clones were read by immunoSEQ multiplex PCR, and TCRdb kept only the in-frame ones, dropping some. This sample has about 19,000 clones, with 85% found just once. The sequenced material came from CD8+ T cells sorted from blood. The receptors were sampled from a woman between 40 and 55 years old with rheumatoid arthritis. The CDR3 runs from the conserved cysteine through the conserved F or W. Each record gives: clone size, D gene, V gene, J gene, CDR3 DNA, CDR3 protein. A D gene is named only where the DNA matches it firmly. Clone size is shown for a subset of rows, as once, few, many or a class of expanded clone.

size: NA; D: NA; V: TRBV7-9; J: TRBJ2-6; DNA: TGTGCCAGCAGCACCCAACAGGGTGCTGGGGCCAACGTCCTGACTTTC; CDR3: CASSTQQGAGANVLTF
size: NA; D: TRBD2; V: TRBV7-6; J: TRBJ2-1; DNA: TGTGCCAGCAGCACGACCGGACTAGCGGGAGACGATGAGCAGTTCTTC; CDR3: CASSTTGLAGDDEQFF
size: few; D: NA; V: TRBV5-6; J: TRBJ1-1; DNA: TGTGCCAGCAGCCGAGTGACAGAATCTATGAACACTGAAGCTTTCTTT; CDR3: CASSRVTESMNTEAFF
size: NA; D: TRBD2; V: TRBV9; J: TRBJ2-7; DNA: TGTGCCAGCAGCACAAGCGGGGGGGGCTTGCGCGAGCAGTACTTC; CDR3: CASSTSGGGLREQYF
size: few; D: TRBD1; V: TRBV30; J: TRBJ1-1; DNA: TGTGCCTGGACCCCAGGGGGCACTGAAGCTTTCTTT; CDR3: CAWTPGGTEAFF
size: NA; D: NA; V: TRBV7-9; J: TRBJ2-5; DNA: TGTGCCAGCAGCAGCAACAGCATTCCTCAAGAGACCCAGTACTTC; CDR3: CASSSNSIPQETQYF
size: NA; D: TRBD2; V: TRBV7-3; J: TRBJ2-1; DNA: TGTGCCAGCAGCTTAATGGAGTGGGGGGGGGAGCAGTTCTTC; CDR3: CASSLMEWGGEQFF
size: NA; D: NA; V: TRBV7-9; J: TRBJ1-2; DNA: TGTGCCAGCAGCTTAGTGGGCCAGCCCTATGGCTACACCTTC; CDR3: CASSLVGQPYGYTF
size: NA; D: NA; V: TRBV5-8; J: TRBJ1-1; DNA: TGTGCCAGCAGCTTGGCAGGGGTTTACACTGAAGCTTTCTTT; CDR3: CASSLAGVYTEAFF
size: NA; D: NA; V: TRBV7-9; J: TRBJ2-3; DNA: TGTGCCAGCAGCATCTCTGACTTGGGCACAGATACGCAGTATTTT; CDR3: CASSISDLGTDTQYF
size: NA; D: TRBD2; V: TRBV9; J: TRBJ2-1; DNA: TGTGCCAGCAGCGTCCCGGGGGGTTACAATGAGCAGTTCTTC; CDR3: CASSVPGGYNEQFF
size: NA; D: TRBD1; V: TRBV10-3; J: TRBJ1-1; DNA: TGTGCCATCAGTCCCGGGACAGTGAACACTGAAGCTTTCTTT; CDR3: CAISPGTVNTEAFF
size: few; D: NA; V: TRBV29-1; J: TRBJ2-2; DNA: TGCAGCGTTGGGACTGCCAACACCGGGGAGCTGTTTTTT; CDR3: CSVGTANTGELFF
size: NA; D: NA; V: TRBV6-1; J: TRBJ2-7; DNA: TGTGCCAGCAGTGAAGCGGAAGTTTCGGAGTCCTACGAGCAGTACTTC; CDR3: CASSEAEVSESYEQYF
size: NA; D: TRBD2; V: TRBV7-8; J: TRBJ2-3; DNA: TGTGCCAGCAGGGGGATCGGGGGGGCCGGCACAGATACGCAGTATTTT; CDR3: CASRGIGGAGTDTQYF
size: once; D: NA; V: TRBV5-6; J: TRBJ1-1; DNA: TGTGCCAGCAGTCGTGGACAGACTAACACTGAAGCTTTCTTT; CDR3: CASSRGQTNTEAFF
size: NA; D: TRBD2; V: TRBV4-1; J: TRBJ2-3; DNA: TGCGCCAGCAGCCCTTACGAGACTAGCGGGGACACAGATACGCAGTATTTT; CDR3: CASSPYETSGDTDTQYF
size: NA; D: TRBD2; V: TRBV30; J: TRBJ2-4; DNA: TGTGCTGCGGAGGGTAGCGGGATGAGGAACATTCAGTACTTC; CDR3: CAAEGSGMRNIQYF
size: NA; D: TRBD1; V: TRBV9; J: TRBJ1-1; DNA: TGTGCCAGCAGCGTAGGGACAGGGCACACTGAAGCTTTCTTT; CDR3: CASSVGTGHTEAFF
size: NA; D: NA; V: TRBV5-4; J: TRBJ2-3; DNA: TGTGCCAGCAGCTTGGATAGCGGCACAGATACGCAGTATTTT; CDR3: CASSLDSGTDTQYF
size: NA; D: NA; V: TRBV28; J: TRBJ2-2; DNA: TGTGCCAGCAGTATTCCGGGGGCCGGGGAGCTGTTTTTT; CDR3: CASSIPGAGELFF
size: NA; D: TRBD2; V: TRBV30; J: TRBJ2-1; DNA: TGTGCCTGCCCGTCTAGCGGGAGAGGAAATGAGCAGTTCTTC; CDR3: CACPSSGRGNEQFF
size: NA; D: TRBD1; V: TRBV14; J: TRBJ2-7; DNA: TGTGCCAGCAGCCCCTCGGCGGGACAGGGAATCTACGAGCAGTACTTC; CDR3: CASSPSAGQGIYEQYF
size: few; D: NA; V: TRBV5-6; J: TRBJ1-1; DNA: TGTGCCAGCAGCTTGGGTGCGGCCACTGAAGCTTTCTTT; CDR3: CASSLGAATEAFF
size: NA; D: NA; V: TRBV7-8; J: TRBJ2-5; DNA: TGTGCCAGCACCGGGGGACTGTCCCAAGAGACCCAGTACTTC; CDR3: CASTGGLSQETQYF
size: NA; D: TRBD1; V: TRBV5-1; J: TRBJ2-7; DNA: TGCGCCAGCAGCTGGGGGCCGGACAGGGGTTCCTACGAGCAGTACTTC; CDR3: CASSWGPDRGSYEQYF
size: NA; D: NA; V: TRBV9; J: TRBJ1-1; DNA: TGTGCCAGCAGCGTAGAGGCAGGCTACGTTGAAGCTTTCTTT; CDR3: CASSVEAGYVEAFF
size: NA; D: NA; V: TRBV5-8; J: TRBJ2-3; DNA: TGTGCCAGCAGCGCTGGACAGAAAAACACAGATACGCAGTATTTT; CDR3: CASSAGQKNTDTQYF